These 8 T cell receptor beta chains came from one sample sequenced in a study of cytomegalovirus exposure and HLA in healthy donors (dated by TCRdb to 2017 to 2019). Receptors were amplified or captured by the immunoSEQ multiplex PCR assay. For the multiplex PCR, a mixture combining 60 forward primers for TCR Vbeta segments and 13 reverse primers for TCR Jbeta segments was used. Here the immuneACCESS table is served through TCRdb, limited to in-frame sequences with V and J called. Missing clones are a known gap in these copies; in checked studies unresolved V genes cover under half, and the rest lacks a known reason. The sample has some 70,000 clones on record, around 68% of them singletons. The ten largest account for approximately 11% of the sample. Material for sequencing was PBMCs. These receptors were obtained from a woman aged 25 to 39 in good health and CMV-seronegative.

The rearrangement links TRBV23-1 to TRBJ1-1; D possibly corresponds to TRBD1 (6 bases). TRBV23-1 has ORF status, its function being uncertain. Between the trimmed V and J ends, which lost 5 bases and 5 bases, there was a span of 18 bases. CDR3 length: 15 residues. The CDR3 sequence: CASSALNRVSTEAFF. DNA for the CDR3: TGCGCCAGCAGTGCCTTAAACAGGGTCTCTACTGAAGCTTTCTTT.

This CDR3 is CASSLVTGRTYEQYF. The CDR3 region has the DNA TGTGCCAGCAGCTTAGTCACAGGGCGGACCTACGAGCAGTACTTC. This chain joins TRBV7-2 and TRBJ2-7, with D possibly TRBD1 on 6 matching bases. Trimming pared 1 base from V and 2 bases from J, leaving 12 bases between. This CDR3 is built from 15 residues. Looked up from germline, CDR1 is SGHTA and CDR2 is FQGNSA.

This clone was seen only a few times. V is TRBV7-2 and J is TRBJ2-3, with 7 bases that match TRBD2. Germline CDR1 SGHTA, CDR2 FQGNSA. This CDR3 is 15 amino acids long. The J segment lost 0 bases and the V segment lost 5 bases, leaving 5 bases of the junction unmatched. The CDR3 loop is CASSEWGGSTDTQYF. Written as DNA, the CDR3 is TGTGCCAGCAGCGAATGGGGGGGAAGCACAGATACGCAGTATTTT.

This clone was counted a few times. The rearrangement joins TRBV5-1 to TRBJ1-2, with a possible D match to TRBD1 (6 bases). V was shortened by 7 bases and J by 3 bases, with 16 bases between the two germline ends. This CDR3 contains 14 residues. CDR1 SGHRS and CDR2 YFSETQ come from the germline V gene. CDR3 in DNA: TGCGCCAGCGGGACAATGGGTCCCTACTATGGCTACACCTTC. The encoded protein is CASGTMGPYYGYTF.

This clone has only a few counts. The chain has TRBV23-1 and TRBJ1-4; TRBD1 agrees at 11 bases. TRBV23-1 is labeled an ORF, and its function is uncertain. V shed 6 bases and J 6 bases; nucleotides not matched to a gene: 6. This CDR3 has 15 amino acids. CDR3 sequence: CASSPGQGADEKLFF. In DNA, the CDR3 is TGCGCCAGCAGCCCCGGACAGGGGGCCGATGAAAAACTGTTTTTT.

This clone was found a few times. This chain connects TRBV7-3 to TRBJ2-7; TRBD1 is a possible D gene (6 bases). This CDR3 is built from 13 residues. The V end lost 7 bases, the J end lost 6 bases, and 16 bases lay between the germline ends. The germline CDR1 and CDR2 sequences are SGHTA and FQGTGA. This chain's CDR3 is CASTTPGTSEQYF. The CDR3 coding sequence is TGTGCCAGCACCACCCCCGGGACATCCGAGCAGTACTTC.

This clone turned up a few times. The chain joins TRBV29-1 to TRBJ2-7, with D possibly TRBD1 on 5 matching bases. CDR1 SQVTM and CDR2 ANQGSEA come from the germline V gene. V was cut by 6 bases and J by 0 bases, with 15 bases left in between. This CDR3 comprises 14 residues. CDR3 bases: TGCAGCGTCCAATTACTTGGGGCCTCCTACGAGCAGTACTTC. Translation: CSVQLLGASYEQYF.

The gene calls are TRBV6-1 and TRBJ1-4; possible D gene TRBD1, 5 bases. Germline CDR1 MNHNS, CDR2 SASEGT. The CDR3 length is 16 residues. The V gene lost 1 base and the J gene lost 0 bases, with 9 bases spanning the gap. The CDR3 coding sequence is TGTGCCAGCAGTGAAGGATGGGGGGCAACTAATGAAAAACTGTTTTTT. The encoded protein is CASSEGWGATNEKLFF.